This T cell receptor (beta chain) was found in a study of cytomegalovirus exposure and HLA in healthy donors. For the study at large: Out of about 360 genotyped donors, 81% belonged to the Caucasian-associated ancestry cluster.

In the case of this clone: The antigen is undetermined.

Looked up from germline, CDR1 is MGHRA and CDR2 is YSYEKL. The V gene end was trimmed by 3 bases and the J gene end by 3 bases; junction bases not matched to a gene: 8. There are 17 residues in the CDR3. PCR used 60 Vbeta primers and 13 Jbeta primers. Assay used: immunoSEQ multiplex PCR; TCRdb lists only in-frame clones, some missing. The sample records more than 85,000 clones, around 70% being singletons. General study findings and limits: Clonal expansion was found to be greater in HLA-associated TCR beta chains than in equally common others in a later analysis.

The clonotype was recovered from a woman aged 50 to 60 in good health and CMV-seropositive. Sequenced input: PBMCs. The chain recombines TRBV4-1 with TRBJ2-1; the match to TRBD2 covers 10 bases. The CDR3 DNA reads TGCGCCAGCAGCCACTCCCCCGGGACTAGCGACTACAATGAGCAGTTCTTC. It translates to CASSHSPGTSDYNEQFF.